The clone carrying this T cell receptor beta chain showed up just a few times. Its specificity is unknown. Synthesis of TCR cDNA relied on 5'RACE template switching, which attached a universal primer site and UMIs. TCRdb reprocessed the 5' RACE reads via MiXCR and lists one record per CDR3 protein. The table has a few hundred thousand distinct CDR3 sequences, roughly 4.3% seen once. The data stem from a study of T cells after yellow fever vaccination. Study-wide points: Of the clonotypes, a small share occurred in both CD4 and CD8 compartments. Booster samples showed a return of most primary-vaccination clones (roughly 95% CD4, approximately 88% CD8).

Germline V gene sequence: CDR1 SEHNR, CDR2 FQNEAQ (reference sequence). The CDR3 is 14 amino acids. Trimming removed 4 bases from V and 1 base from J, with 10 bases in between. This material consisted of PBMCs, taken 5 days after the yellow fever booster vaccination. The receptor was isolated from a man between 18 and 29 years old who received the YFV17D yellow fever vaccine. The V call is TRBV7-9, the J call TRBJ1-1, with D uncertain. CDR3 DNA sequence: TGTGCCAGCAGCTCAGAGGCATCGAACACTGAAGCTTTCTTT. Residues: CASSSEASNTEAFF.